The clone carrying this TCR beta chain was seen only once. Its cognate antigen is unknown. A much more abundant neighbour one base away suggests this may be a read error. Amplification of TCR beta CDR3 regions used RNA transcripts. HTBI primers were used in a first-round RT-PCR, which preceded a second-round multiplex PCR. TCRdb used MiXCR to reprocess the multiplex PCR reads, holding one entry per CDR3 protein. The sample has approximately 700,000 distinct CDR3 sequences; over 40% are singletons. The data belong to a study of Graves' ophthalmopathy and Graves' hyperthyroidism. For the study at large: Peripheral blood (taken before any treatment) was collected at initial diagnosis.

The CDR3 extends over 14 amino acids. Germline V gene sequence: CDR1 SGHTA, CDR2 FQGNSA. V lost 7 bases, J lost 2 bases, and 8 bases stayed unmatched. Findings and limits, study-wide: Ophthalmopathy progression predictions by the model showed 72.22% specificity and roughly 70% sensitivity.

This receptor was obtained from an adult man with Graves' ophthalmopathy. The specimen sequenced was peripheral blood. The chain has TRBV7-2 and TRBJ2-7, with 7 positions matching TRBD1. CDR3 residues: CASNQTGTAYEQYF. DNA for the CDR3: TGTGCCAGCAACCAAACCGGGACAGCCTACGAGCAGTACTTC.